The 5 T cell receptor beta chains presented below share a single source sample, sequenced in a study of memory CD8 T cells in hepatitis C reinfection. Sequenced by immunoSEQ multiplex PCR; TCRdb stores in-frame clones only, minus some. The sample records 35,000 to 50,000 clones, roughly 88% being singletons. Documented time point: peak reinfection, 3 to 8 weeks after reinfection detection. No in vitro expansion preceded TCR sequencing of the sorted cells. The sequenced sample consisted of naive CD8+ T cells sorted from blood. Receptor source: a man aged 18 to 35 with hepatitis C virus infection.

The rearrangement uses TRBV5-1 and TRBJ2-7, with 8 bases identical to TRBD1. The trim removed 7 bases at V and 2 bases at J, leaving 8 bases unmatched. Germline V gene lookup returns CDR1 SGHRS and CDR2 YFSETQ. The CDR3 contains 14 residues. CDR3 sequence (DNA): TGCGCCAGCCGAAAGACAGGGGAACCCTACGAGCAGTACTTC. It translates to CASRKTGEPYEQYF.

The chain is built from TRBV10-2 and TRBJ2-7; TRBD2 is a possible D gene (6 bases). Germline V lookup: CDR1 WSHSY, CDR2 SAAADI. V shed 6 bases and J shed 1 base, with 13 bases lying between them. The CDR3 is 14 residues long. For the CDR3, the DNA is TGCGCCAGCAGGGCGGGACTCGATTCCTACGAGCAGTACGTC. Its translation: CASRAGLDSYEQYV.

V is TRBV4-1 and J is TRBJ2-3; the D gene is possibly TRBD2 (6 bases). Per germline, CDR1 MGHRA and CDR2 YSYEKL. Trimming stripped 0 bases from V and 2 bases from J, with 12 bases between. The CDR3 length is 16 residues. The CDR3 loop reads CASSQDVSGYTDTQYF. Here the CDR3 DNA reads TGCGCCAGCAGCCAAGACGTAAGCGGGTACACAGATACGCAGTATTTT.

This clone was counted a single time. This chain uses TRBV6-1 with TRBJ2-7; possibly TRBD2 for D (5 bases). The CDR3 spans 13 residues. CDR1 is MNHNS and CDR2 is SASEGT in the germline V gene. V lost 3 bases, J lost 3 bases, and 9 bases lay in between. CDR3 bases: TGTGCCAGCAGTGAGGGCGGACTCTACGAGCAGTACTTC. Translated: CASSEGGLYEQYF.

This CDR3 is CASSPGTGGDAFF. DNA for the CDR3: TGTGCCAGCAGCCCAGGGACAGGGGGCGACGCTTTCTTT. The V gene is TRBV5-4, the J gene TRBJ1-1; 12 positions agree with TRBD1. The CDR3 consists of 13 residues. The J segment lost 11 bases and the V segment lost 4 bases, leaving 6 bases of the junction unmatched. Per germline, CDR1 SGHNT and CDR2 YYREEE (reference sequence).